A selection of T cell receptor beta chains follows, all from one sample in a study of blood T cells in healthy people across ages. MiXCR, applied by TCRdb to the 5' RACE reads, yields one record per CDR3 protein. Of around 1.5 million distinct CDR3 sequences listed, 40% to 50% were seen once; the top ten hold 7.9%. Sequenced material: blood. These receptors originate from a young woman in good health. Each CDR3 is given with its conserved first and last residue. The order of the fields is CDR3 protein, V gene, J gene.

CASSPGTQPYEQYF	TRBV4-1	TRBJ2-7
CSATQSLQAIEQYF	TRBV20-1	TRBJ2-5
CSALAGLAVRNEQFF	TRBV20-1	TRBJ2-1
CASSPGSGTKESNQPQHF	TRBV4-1	TRBJ1-5
CASSSVDLEYQPQHF	TRBV7-8	TRBJ1-5
CSARVVGLYGYTF	TRBV20-1	TRBJ1-2
CASSPGLAGVKYF	TRBV6-5	TRBJ2-7
CASSHFDRNEQFF	TRBV4-1	TRBJ2-1
CSATPVAGGELFF	TRBV20-1	TRBJ2-2
CASSQREPTEAFF	TRBV4-1	TRBJ1-1
CATSRSPRDARSYEQYF	TRBV15	TRBJ2-7
CASSSSGTGGYNEQFF	TRBV27	TRBJ2-1
CASSPGLAGVLSADTQYF	TRBV5-1	TRBJ2-3
CASSPNKVEQFF	TRBV7-2	TRBJ2-1
CASQGQTYEQYF	TRBV2	TRBJ2-7
CASSVLAGVPDTQYF	TRBV9	TRBJ2-3
CASSHGAVGLANNEQFF	TRBV4-1	TRBJ2-1
CASSDSGGNNEQYF	TRBV2	TRBJ2-4
CASSPRDRVNNEQFF	TRBV5-1	TRBJ2-1
CSAREVLETQYF	TRBV20-1	TRBJ2-5
CASSPHGGTYEQYF	TRBV10-2	TRBJ2-7
CASSRGLRAIQYF	TRBV2	NA
CTSSLGDRAYQPQHF	TRBV4-1	TRBJ1-5
CASSEAGTGNTEAFF	TRBV2	TRBJ1-1
CATSSLAGTHEQYF	TRBV15	TRBJ2-7
CSVCPFTDTQYF	TRBV29-1	TRBJ2-3
CASSVGGREGGTDTQYF	TRBV9	TRBJ2-3
CASSRGEVNEKLFF	TRBV5-1	TRBJ1-4